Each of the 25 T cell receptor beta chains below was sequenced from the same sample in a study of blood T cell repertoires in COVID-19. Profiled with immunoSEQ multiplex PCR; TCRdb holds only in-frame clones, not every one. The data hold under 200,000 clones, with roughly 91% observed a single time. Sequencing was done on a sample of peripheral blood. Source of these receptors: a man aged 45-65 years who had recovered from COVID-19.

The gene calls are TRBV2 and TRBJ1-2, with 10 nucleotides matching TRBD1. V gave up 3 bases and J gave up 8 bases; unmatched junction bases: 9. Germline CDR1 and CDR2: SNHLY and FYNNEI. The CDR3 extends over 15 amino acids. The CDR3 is CASSETKGTGEGYTF. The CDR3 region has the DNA TGTGCCAGCAGTGAGACGAAGGGGACAGGGGAAGGCTACACCTTC. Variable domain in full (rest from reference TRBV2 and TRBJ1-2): EPEVTQTPSHQVTQMGQEVILRCVPISNHLYFYWYRQILGQKVEFLVSFYNNEISEKSEIFDDQFSVERPDGSNFTLKIRSTKLEDSAMYFCASSETKGTGEGYTFGSGTRLTVV.

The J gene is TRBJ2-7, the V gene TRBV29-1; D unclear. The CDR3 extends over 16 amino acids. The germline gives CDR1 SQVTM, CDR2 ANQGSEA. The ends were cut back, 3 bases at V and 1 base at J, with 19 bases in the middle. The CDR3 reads CSVDNGLAGSSYEQYF. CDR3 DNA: TGCAGCGTTGACAATGGTTTGGCAGGTAGTTCCTACGAGCAGTACTTC.

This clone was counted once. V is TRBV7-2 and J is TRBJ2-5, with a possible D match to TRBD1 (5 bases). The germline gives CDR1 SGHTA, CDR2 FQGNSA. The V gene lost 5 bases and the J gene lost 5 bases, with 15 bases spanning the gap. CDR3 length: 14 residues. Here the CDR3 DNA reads TGTGCCAGCAGCCAAGAAGGGGCGAGGGAGACCCAGTACTTC. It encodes CASSQEGARETQYF.

The CDR3 region is CASSTGSSSYEQYF. As DNA, the CDR3 is TGTGCCAGCTCCACAGGGTCTTCCTCCTACGAGCAGTACTTC. V gene TRBV2 combines with J gene TRBJ2-7, with a tentative D call TRBD1 (6 bases). There are 14 residues in the CDR3. The V gene lost 8 bases and the J gene lost 0 bases, with 14 bases spanning the gap. CDR1 and CDR2 (germline): SNHLY, FYNNEI.

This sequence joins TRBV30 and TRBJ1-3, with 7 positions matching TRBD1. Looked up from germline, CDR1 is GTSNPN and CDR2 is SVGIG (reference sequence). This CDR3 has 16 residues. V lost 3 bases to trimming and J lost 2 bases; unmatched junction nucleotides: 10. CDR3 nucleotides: TGTGCCTGGAGGACATCTGGAGGGGGCACTGGAAACACCATATATTTT. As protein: CAWRTSGGGTGNTIYF.

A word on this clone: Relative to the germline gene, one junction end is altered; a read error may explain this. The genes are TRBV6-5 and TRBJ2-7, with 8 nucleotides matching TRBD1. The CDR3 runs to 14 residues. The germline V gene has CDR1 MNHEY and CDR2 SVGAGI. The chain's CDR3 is CASSNSGQGREQYF. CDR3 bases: TGTGCCAGCAGTAACTCCGGACAGGGACGCGAGCAGTACTTC.

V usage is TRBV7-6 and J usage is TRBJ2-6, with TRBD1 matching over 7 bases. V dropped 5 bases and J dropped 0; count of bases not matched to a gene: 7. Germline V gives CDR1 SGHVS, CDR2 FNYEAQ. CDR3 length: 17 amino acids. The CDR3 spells CASSPRTGRSGANVLTF. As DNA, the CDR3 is TGTGCCAGCAGCCCCCGGACAGGTCGCTCTGGGGCCAACGTCCTGACTTTC.

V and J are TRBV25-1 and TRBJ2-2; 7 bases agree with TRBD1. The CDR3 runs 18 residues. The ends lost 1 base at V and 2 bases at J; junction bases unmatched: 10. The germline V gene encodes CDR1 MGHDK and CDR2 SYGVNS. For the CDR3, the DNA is TGTGCCAGCAGTGAATTCTCCCGGACAGGAGAAAACACCGGGGAGCTGTTTTTT. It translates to CASSEFSRTGENTGELFF.

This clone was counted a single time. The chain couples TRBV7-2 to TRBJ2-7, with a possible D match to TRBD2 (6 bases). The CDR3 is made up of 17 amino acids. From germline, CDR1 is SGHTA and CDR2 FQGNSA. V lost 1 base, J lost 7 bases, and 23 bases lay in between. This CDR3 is CASSLGTPGSLRGEQYF. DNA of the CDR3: TGTGCCAGCAGCTTAGGGACCCCAGGGAGCCTCCGGGGGGAGCAGTACTTC.

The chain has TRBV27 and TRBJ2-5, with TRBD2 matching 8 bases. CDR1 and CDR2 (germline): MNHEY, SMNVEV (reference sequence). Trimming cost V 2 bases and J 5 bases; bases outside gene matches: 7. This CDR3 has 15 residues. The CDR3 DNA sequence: TGTGCCAGCAGTTTAAAGACCCAGCGGGGGGAGACCCAGTACTTC. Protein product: CASSLKTQRGETQYF.

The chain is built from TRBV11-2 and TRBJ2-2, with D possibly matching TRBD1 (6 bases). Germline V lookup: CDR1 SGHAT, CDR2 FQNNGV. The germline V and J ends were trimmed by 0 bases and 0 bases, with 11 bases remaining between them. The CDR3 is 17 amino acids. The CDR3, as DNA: TGTGCCAGCAGCTTAGATCAAAACAGGGCGAACACCGGGGAGCTGTTTTTT. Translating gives CASSLDQNRANTGELFF.

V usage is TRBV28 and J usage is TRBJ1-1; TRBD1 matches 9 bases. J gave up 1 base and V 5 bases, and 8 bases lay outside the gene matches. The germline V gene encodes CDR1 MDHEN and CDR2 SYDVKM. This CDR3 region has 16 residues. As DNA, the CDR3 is TGTGCCAGCAGTCTCCGGGACAGGGTTGCGAACACTGAAGCTTTCTTT. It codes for CASSLRDRVANTEAFF.

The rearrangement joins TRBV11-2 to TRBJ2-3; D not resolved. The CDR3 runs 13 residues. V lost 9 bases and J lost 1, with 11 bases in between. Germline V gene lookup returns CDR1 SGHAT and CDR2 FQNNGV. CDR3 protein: CASTHPGTDTQYF. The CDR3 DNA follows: TGTGCCAGTACCCACCCAGGCACAGATACGCAGTATTTT.

The chain's CDR3 is CATSDWGTGDKETQYF. In DNA, the CDR3 is TGTGCCACCAGTGATTGGGGGACAGGGGACAAAGAGACCCAGTACTTC. The chain recombines TRBV24-1 with TRBJ2-5, with 10 bases matching TRBD1. This CDR3 has 16 amino acids. The germline V gene has CDR1 KGHDR and CDR2 SFDVKD. Trimming removed 2 bases from V and 3 bases from J; junction bases left unmatched: 5.

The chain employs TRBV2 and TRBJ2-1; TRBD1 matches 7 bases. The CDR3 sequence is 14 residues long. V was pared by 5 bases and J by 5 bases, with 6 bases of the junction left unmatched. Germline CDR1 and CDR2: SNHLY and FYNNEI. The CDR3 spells CASSPARGNNEQFF. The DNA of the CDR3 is TGTGCCAGCAGTCCGGCCAGGGGGAACAATGAGCAGTTCTTC.

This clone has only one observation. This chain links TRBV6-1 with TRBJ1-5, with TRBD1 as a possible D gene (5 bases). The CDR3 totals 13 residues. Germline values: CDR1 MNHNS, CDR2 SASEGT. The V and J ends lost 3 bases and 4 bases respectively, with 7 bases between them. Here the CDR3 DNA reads TGTGCCAGCAGTGACCGGGGGAATCAGCCCCAGCATTTT. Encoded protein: CASSDRGNQPQHF.

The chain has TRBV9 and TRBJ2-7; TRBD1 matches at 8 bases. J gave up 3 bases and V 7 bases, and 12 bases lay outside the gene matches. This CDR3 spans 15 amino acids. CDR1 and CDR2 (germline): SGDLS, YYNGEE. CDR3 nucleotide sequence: TGTGCCAGCTCTAAACTAGGAGACAGGGGCTACGAGCAGTACTTC. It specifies CASSKLGDRGYEQYF.

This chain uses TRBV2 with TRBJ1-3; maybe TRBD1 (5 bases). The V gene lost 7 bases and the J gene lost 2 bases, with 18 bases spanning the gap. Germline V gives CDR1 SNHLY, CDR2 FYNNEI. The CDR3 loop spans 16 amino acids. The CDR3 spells CASTGGVRETGNTIYF. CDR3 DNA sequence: TGTGCCAGCACCGGGGGGGTACGGGAAACTGGAAACACCATATATTTT.

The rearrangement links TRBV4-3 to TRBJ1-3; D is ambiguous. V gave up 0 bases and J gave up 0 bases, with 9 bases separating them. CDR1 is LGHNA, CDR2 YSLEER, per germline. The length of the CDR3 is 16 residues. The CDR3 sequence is CASSQDLEFSGNTIYF. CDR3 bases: TGCGCCAGCAGCCAAGATCTCGAGTTCTCTGGAAACACCATATATTTT.

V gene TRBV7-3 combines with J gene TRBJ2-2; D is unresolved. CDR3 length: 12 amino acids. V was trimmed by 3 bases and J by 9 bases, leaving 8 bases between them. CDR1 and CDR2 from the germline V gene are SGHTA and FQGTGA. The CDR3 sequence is CASSFRGRELFF. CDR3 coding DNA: TGTGCCAGCAGCTTTAGAGGCCGGGAGCTGTTTTTT. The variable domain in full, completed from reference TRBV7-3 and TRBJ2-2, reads GAGVSQTPSNKVTEKGKYVELRCDPISGHTALYWYRQSLGQGPEFLIYFQGTGAADDSGLPNDRFFAVRPEGSVSTLKIQRTERGDSAVYLCASSFRGRELFFGEGSRLTVL.

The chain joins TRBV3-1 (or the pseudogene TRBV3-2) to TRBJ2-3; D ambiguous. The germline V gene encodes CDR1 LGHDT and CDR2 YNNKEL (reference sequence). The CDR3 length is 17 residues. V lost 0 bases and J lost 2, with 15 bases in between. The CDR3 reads CASSQERPAGDTDTQYF. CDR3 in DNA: TGTGCCAGCAGCCAAGAAAGGCCCGCTGGAGACACAGATACGCAGTATTTT.

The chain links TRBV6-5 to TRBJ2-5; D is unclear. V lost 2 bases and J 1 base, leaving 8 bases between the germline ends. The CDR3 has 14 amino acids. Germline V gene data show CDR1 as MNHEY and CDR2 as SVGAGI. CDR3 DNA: TGTGCCAGCAGTTACGATGGCCTCCAAGAGACCCAGTACTTC. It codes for CASSYDGLQETQYF.

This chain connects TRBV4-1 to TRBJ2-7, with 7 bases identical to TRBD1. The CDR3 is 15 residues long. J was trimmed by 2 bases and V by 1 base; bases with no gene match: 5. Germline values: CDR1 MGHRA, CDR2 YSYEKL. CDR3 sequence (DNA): TGCGCCAGCAGCCAAGGGACAGGAGTAACCTACGAGCAGTACTTC. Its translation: CASSQGTGVTYEQYF.

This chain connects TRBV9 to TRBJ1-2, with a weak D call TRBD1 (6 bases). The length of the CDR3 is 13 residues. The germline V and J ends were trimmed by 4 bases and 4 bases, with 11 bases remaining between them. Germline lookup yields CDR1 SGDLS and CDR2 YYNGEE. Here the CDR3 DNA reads TGTGCCAGCAGCCGGGACAACAGCTATGGCTACACCTTC. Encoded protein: CASSRDNSYGYTF.

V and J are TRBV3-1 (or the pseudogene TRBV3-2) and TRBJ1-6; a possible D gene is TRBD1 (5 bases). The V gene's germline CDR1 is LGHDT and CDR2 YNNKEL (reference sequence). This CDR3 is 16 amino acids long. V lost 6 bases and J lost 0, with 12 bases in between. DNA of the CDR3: TGTGCCAGCAGGCGGACAAGGAGCTCCTATAATTCACCCCTCCACTTT. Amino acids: CASRRTRSSYNSPLHF.